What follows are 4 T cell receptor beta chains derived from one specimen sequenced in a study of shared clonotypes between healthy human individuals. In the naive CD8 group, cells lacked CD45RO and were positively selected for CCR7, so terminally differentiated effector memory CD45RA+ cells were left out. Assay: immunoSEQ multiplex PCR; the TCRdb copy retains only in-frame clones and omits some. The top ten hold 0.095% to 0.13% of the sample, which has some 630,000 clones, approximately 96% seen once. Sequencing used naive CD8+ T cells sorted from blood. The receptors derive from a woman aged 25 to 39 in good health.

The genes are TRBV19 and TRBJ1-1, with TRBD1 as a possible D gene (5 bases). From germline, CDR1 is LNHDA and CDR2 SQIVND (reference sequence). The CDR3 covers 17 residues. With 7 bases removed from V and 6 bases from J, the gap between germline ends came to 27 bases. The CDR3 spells CASTQWVGPKGTPEAFF. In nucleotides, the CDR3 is TGTGCCAGTACCCAATGGGTGGGGCCTAAAGGGACCCCTGAAGCTTTCTTT.

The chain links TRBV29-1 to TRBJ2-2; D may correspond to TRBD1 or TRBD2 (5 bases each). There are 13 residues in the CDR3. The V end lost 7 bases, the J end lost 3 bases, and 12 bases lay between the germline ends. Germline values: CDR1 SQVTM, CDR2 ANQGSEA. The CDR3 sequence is CSGGLWDTGELFF. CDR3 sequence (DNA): TGCAGCGGGGGGTTGTGGGACACCGGGGAGCTGTTTTTT.

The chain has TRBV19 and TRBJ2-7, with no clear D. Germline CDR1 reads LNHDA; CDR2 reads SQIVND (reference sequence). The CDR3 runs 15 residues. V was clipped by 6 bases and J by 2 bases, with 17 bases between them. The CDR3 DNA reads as TGTGCCAGTAGCCCGACCGCTCTTCCTACCTACGAGCAGTACTTC. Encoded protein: CASSPTALPTYEQYF.

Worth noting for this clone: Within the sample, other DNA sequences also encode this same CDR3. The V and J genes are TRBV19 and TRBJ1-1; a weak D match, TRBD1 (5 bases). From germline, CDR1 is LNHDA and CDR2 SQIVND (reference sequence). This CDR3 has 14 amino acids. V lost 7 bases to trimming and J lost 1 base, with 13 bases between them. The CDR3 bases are TGTGCCAGTACTACCTGGGGGGGGAACACTGAAGCTTTCTTT. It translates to CASTTWGGNTEAFF.